These T cell receptor beta chains were read from a single sample in a study of cytomegalovirus exposure and HLA in healthy donors. Libraries were prepared by immunoSEQ multiplex PCR; TCRdb keeps only in-frame clonotypes and omits some of them. Among over 150,000 clones, roughly four fifths were seen once, and the ten largest hold 7.5% to 9%. The sample consisted of PBMCs. The receptors originated from a male donor in good health and CMV-seropositive. Both conserved end residues are part of each CDR3. D genes are given only for firm matches. Some rows have no size entry. The others give once, few or many, or a class for an expanded clone.

TRBJ1-1 | TRBD1 | once | TRBV30 | TGTGCCTGGAGTGCCCTGACAGGGCATTACGTTGAAGCTTTCTTT | CAWSALTGHYVEAFF
TRBJ1-2 | TRBD1 | . | TRBV28 | TGTGCCAGCAGTTCAACGTCCGGTGGACAGGGGGCCAGTATCGTCAATGGCTACACCTTC | CASSSTSGGQGASIVNGYTF
TRBJ1-1 | . | . | TRBV20-1 | TGCAGCGTTTCCCGGTCCACTGAAGCTTTCTTT | CSVSRSTEAFF
TRBJ1-3 | . | . | TRBV28 | TGTGCCAGCAGCTTACAGGCCGTATCTGGAAACACCATATATTTT | CASSLQAVSGNTIYF
TRBJ2-7 | . | . | TRBV19 | TGTGCCAGTAGTATTGGGGTCGGGAGCGGCGAGCAGTACTTC | CASSIGVGSGEQYF
TRBJ1-5 | TRBD1 | . | TRBV5-4 | TGTGCCAGCAGCTCGTCCGGGACAGGGGATCAGCCCCAGCATTTT | CASSSSGTGDQPQHF
TRBJ2-7 | TRBD2 | . | TRBV9 | TGTGCCAGCAGCGTAGGTAGGACTAGCGGTTACGAGCAGTACTTC | CASSVGRTSGYEQYF
TRBJ2-7 | . | once | TRBV5-5 | TGTGCCAGCAGCTTGGACGTACAGGTTGGTCCTTCCGAGCAGTACTTC | CASSLDVQVGPSEQYF
TRBJ1-1 | TRBD1 | . | TRBV30 | TGTGCCTGGAGTCCCTACAGGGGGCTTAACACTGAAGCTTTCTTT | CAWSPYRGLNTEAFF
TRBJ2-7 | TRBD1 | few | TRBV7-9 | TGTGCCAGCAGCGCACAGGGGGCGGGCGAGCAGTACTTC | CASSAQGAGEQYF
TRBJ2-3 | . | . | TRBV10-3 | TGTGCCATCAAGGACGGAGGGTCCACAGATACGCAGTATTTT | CAIKDGGSTDTQYF
TRBJ1-2 | . | . | TRBV6-5 | TGTGCCAGCAGTTACTCGATCGTATTAACAGGCGTCGGCTACACCTTC | CASSYSIVLTGVGYTF
TRBJ2-1 | TRBD1 | . | TRBV4-1 | TGCGCCAGCAGCCAGCACGAGGGGGACAGTCGAAATGAGCAGTTCTTC | CASSQHEGDSRNEQFF
TRBJ2-2 | . | . | TRBV5-1 | TGCGCCAGCAGCTTACAGGGAACCGGGGAGCTGTTTTTT | CASSLQGTGELFF
TRBJ1-2 | TRBD1 | . | TRBV7-9 | TGTGCCAGCAGCGTGTGGGACAGCGATTCCTATGGCTACACCTTC | CASSVWDSDSYGYTF
TRBJ1-2 | TRBD1 | . | TRBV27 | TGTGCCAGCAGTCTAAAAGGGACAGGAGTTTATGGCTACACCTTC | CASSLKGTGVYGYTF
TRBJ1-5 | TRBD1 | . | TRBV19 | TGTGCCAGTAGTATGCCGGAGGGGGCGTCCTTCAATCAGCCCCAGCATTTT | CASSMPEGASFNQPQHF
TRBJ1-3 | . | . | TRBV5-4 | TGTGCCAGCAGCTTTAGACAGGACCTCTCTGGAAACACCATATATTTT | CASSFRQDLSGNTIYF
TRBJ2-1 | TRBD2 | . | TRBV27 | TGTGCCAGCAAAAAGGGTCGTGGGCGGGAGGGCGATCGGTATGAGCAGTTCTTC | CASKKGRGREGDRYEQFF
TRBJ1-3 | . | . | TRBV7-9 | TGTGCCAGCAGCTTACTTAACCCGGCGGATGGAAACACCATATATTTT | CASSLLNPADGNTIYF
TRBJ2-1 | . | few | TRBV28 | TGTGCCAGCAGTTTTGATTCGAGCTCCTACAATGAGCAGTTCTTC | CASSFDSSSYNEQFF
TRBJ1-5 | . | . | TRBV19 | TGTGCCAGTAAGGACACCGGTGGGGCCAATCAGCCCCAGCATTTT | CASKDTGGANQPQHF
TRBJ2-1 | TRBD2 | . | TRBV6-5 | TGTGCCAGCATGAATTCGGGGGGCTCCTACAATGAGCAGTTCTTC | CASMNSGGSYNEQFF
TRBJ1-1 | TRBD1 | few | TRBV27 | TGTGCCAGCAGTCTCGGACCGGGACAGGGGAACACTGAAGCTTTCTTT | CASSLGPGQGNTEAFF
TRBJ2-7 | TRBD1 | . | TRBV7-2 | TGTGCCAGCAGCCGGGACAGGGACTACGAGCAGTACTTC | CASSRDRDYEQYF
TRBJ1-1 | . | . | TRBV7-2 | TGTGCCAGCAGCCGGGGGGGGCCATCTATGAACACTGAAGCTTTCTTT | CASSRGGPSMNTEAFF
TRBJ2-7 | . | . | TRBV28 | TGTGCCAGCAGTTTCAGCGGGACATCCTACGAGCAGTACTTC | CASSFSGTSYEQYF
TRBJ2-1 | TRBD2 | few | TRBV5-1 | TGCGCCAGCAGCTTGAGAGCGGGGGGATACAATGAGCAGTTCTTC | CASSLRAGGYNEQFF
TRBJ1-6 | . | . | TRBV7-2 | TGTGCCAGCAGCGGTTTTACAGGACAGAGCTCCTATAATTCACCCCTCCACTTT | CASSGFTGQSSYNSPLHF
TRBJ1-2 | . | . | TRBV5-6 | TGTGCCAGCAGCTTGCAGGGAGGCGGCTACACCTTC | CASSLQGGGYTF
TRBJ2-5 | . | . | TRBV27 | TGTGCCAGCAGTTTGCGATCGGAAGAGACCCAGTACTTC | CASSLRSEETQYF
TRBJ1-1 | . | few | TRBV6-6 | TGTGCCAGCAGTTTGCAGGGGTCCCCTGAAGCTTTCTTT | CASSLQGSPEAFF
TRBJ2-3 | TRBD2 | . | TRBV25-1 | TGTGCCAGCAAATTAGCGGGAGAGAGGAGTACGCAGTATTTT | CASKLAGERSTQYF
TRBJ1-5 | TRBD1 | . | TRBV30 | TGTGCCTGGGGTCCGGGACAGGAGGGGCCCCAGCATTTT | CAWGPGQEGPQHF
TRBJ2-1 | . | . | TRBV4-1 | TGCGCCAGCAGCCAGTCATTCGCAGCGGGCTCCTACAATGAGCAGTTCTTC | CASSQSFAAGSYNEQFF
TRBJ1-1 | . | . | TRBV6-6 | TGTGCCAGCAATAGCCCCTCGAACACTGAAGCTTTCTTT | CASNSPSNTEAFF
TRBJ2-5 | . | . | TRBV5-1 | TGCGCCAGCAGCGTGGATCCAGAAGAGACCCAGTACTTC | CASSVDPEETQYF
TRBJ2-1 | TRBD2 | . | TRBV5-4 | TGTGCCAGCAGCTTGCAGGGAGGGTACAATGAGCAGTTCTTC | CASSLQGGYNEQFF
TRBJ2-2 | . | . | TRBV27 | TGTGCCAGCAGTTTCTTAGCTCCCGGGGAGCTGTTTTTT | CASSFLAPGELFF
TRBJ2-7 | . | . | TRBV9 | TGTGCCAGCAGCGCAGGACAGCGCGACTACGAGCAGTACTTC | CASSAGQRDYEQYF
TRBJ2-7 | TRBD1 | . | TRBV5-1 | TGCGCCAGCAGCTCGGGACAGGCGAACCACGAGCAGTACTTC | CASSSGQANHEQYF
TRBJ2-6 | . | . | TRBV7-2 | TGTGCCAGCAGCCTAACTTCGGGGACTGGGGCCAACGGCCTGACTTTC | CASSLTSGTGANGLTF
TRBJ2-7 | . | few | TRBV7-7 | TGTGCCAGCAGCTTCGAACTAGGGCAGGAGCAGTACTTC | CASSFELGQEQYF
TRBJ1-1 | TRBD1 | once | TRBV19 | TGTGCCAGTAGCATACAGGGGGCACGGACTGAAGCTTTCTTT | CASSIQGARTEAFF
TRBJ1-2 | . | few | TRBV18 | TGTGCCAGCTCACCAGCGACAGAGTATGGCTACACCTTC | CASSPATEYGYTF
TRBJ2-1 | . | . | TRBV9 | TGTGCCAGCAGCCCCTGGGAGAATGAGCAGTTCTTC | CASSPWENEQFF
TRBJ1-2 | . | . | TRBV7-9 | TGTGCCAGCAGCTTAAGGGAGGGGAATAACTATGGCTACACCTTC | CASSLREGNNYGYTF
TRBJ2-6 | . | . | TRBV29-1 | TGCAGCGTTGAATGGGGGGCCGGGGGGTCTGGGGCCAACGGCCTGACTTTC | CSVEWGAGGSGANGLTF
TRBJ2-2 | . | . | TRBV7-8 | TGTGCCAGCAGCCACACGAACACCGGGGAGCTGTTTTTT | CASSHTNTGELFF
TRBJ2-1 | . | . | TRBV19 | TGTGCCAGTAGGGAGGACAGTCACTCCTACAATGAGCAGTTCTTC | CASREDSHSYNEQFF
TRBJ2-7 | . | . | TRBV5-1 | TGCGCCAGCAGCTTGGATCGTCTAGGGGGCGAGCAGTACTTC | CASSLDRLGGEQYF
TRBJ1-1 | TRBD1 | . | TRBV7-9 | TGTGCCAGCAGCTTAAAGGGGGACAGGGGGCCTGAAGCTTTCTTT | CASSLKGDRGPEAFF